Following are 29 T cell receptor beta chains from one sample sequenced in a study of cytomegalovirus exposure and HLA in healthy donors. It was with 60 Vbeta and 13 Jbeta primers that the PCR ran. Here immunoSEQ multiplex PCR was the method, and the copy in TCRdb shows in-frame clones only, minus some. Of 200,000 to 250,000 clones in the sample, around 73% were seen once. Input material: PBMCs. The receptors shown here come from a male donor in good health and CMV-seronegative.

The chain is built from TRBV27 and TRBJ2-7; 7 bases line up with TRBD2. Germline CDR1 reads MNHEY; CDR2 reads SMNVEV (reference sequence). This CDR3 has 14 residues. V trimming: 3 bases; J trimming: 4 bases; junction bases outside the gene matches: 6. The CDR3 region has the DNA TGTGCCAGCAGTTTTCGGCGGGAGAGTTACGAGCAGTACTTC. Protein product: CASSFRRESYEQYF.

The CDR3 is CASRLVALAGCYEQYF. CDR3 coding DNA: TGTGCAAGTCGCTTAGTGGCACTAGCGGGATGCTACGAGCAGTACTTC. The J gene is TRBJ2-7, the V gene TRBV12-2; the D call in the table, TRBD2, was not verified against the DNA. TRBV12-2 has pseudogene status. The CDR3 is made up of 16 amino acids.

In this sample, this clone turned up once. The rearrangement joins TRBV28 to TRBJ2-3; 8 bases align to TRBD2. The CDR3 runs to 16 residues. CDR1 and CDR2 (germline): MDHEN, SYDVKM. Trimming at V came to 4 bases and at J to 4 bases, leaving 10 bases not matched to a gene. The CDR3, as DNA: TGTGCCAGCAGTTCGCCAGAAGCGGGAGCCTCAGATACGCAGTATTTT. This encodes CASSSPEAGASDTQYF.

This clone was found a few times. The chain couples TRBV4-2 to TRBJ2-7; D gene ambiguous. CDR3 length equals 13 residues. CDR1 and CDR2 from the germline V gene are LGHNA and YNFKEQ. Deletions cut 0 bases from V and 5 bases from J, with 8 bases between. DNA of the CDR3: TGTGCCAGCAGCCAAGAAAAGGAGCACGAGCAGTACTTC. Translated, it gives CASSQEKEHEQYF.

The gene calls are TRBV9 and TRBJ2-3; 8 bases align to TRBD2. V gave up 4 bases and J gave up 1 base; unmatched junction bases: 8. Germline values: CDR1 SGDLS, CDR2 YYNGEE. The CDR3 extends over 16 amino acids. This CDR3 is CASSPRISGGTDTQYF. In nucleotides, the CDR3 is TGTGCCAGCAGCCCCCGGATTAGCGGGGGCACAGATACGCAGTATTTT.

The CDR3 loop is CASSLPSGQEKNEQFF. The CDR3 coding sequence is TGTGCCAGCAGCTTACCCTCGGGACAGGAGAAGAATGAGCAGTTCTTC. The genes are TRBV7-2 and TRBJ2-1; 8 bases agree with TRBD1. The junction had 10 bases not matched to a gene; V was cut back by 2 bases and J by 7 bases. The CDR3 covers 16 residues. Germline CDR1 reads SGHTA; CDR2 reads FQGNSA.

The CDR3 nucleotides are TGTGCCAGCAGCGACAGGGACAGGGGCTGGGCTGGCCCTCTGGGCGGGGAGCTGTTTTTT. Residues: CASSDRDRGWAGPLGGELFF. The V call is TRBV9, the J call TRBJ2-2, with TRBD1 identical over 10 bases. Germline V lookup: CDR1 SGDLS, CDR2 YYNGEE. V trimming: 3 bases; J trimming: 7 bases; junction bases outside the gene matches: 21. The CDR3 is 20 residues long.

This sequence joins TRBV7-3 and TRBJ2-6; weak D call: TRBD2 (5 bases). The CDR3 is 14 amino acids. V lost 10 bases, J lost 1 base, and 11 bases lay in between. The germline gives CDR1 SGHTA, CDR2 FQGTGA. CDR3 residues: CATRTGSGANVLTF. In DNA, the CDR3 is TGTGCCACCAGGACGGGGTCTGGGGCCAACGTCCTGACTTTC. The whole variable domain, remainder taken from reference TRBV7-3 and TRBJ2-6, is GAGVSQTPSNKVTEKGKYVELRCDPISGHTALYWYRQSLGQGPEFLIYFQGTGAADDSGLPNDRFFAVRPEGSVSTLKIQRTERGDSAVYLCATRTGSGANVLTFGAGSRLTVL.

This clone has just one count. The rearrangement uses TRBV7-9 and TRBJ1-5; possibly TRBD1 for D (5 bases). Trimming pared 4 bases from V and 6 bases from J, leaving 10 bases between. The germline gives CDR1 SEHNR, CDR2 FQNEAQ (reference sequence). This CDR3 is 13 amino acids long. The CDR3 DNA follows: TGTGCCAGCAGCTCCGTGGGGGGTCAGCCCCAGCATTTT. Its translation is CASSSVGGQPQHF.

V usage is TRBV7-6 and J usage is TRBJ2-7; 12 bases are a match to TRBD2. After removal of 6 bases from V and 7 bases from J, the junction contained 7 bases not matched to a gene. In germline, CDR1 is SGHVS, CDR2 FNYEAQ. The CDR3 covers 14 residues. CDR3 bases: TGTGCCAGCAGTGGGACTAGCGGGTTCGGGGAGCAGTACTTC. It is translated as CASSGTSGFGEQYF.

This clone was found a few times. This chain links TRBV6-5 with TRBJ1-2; D gene ambiguous. The CDR3 has 13 amino acids. CDR1 is MNHEY and CDR2 is SVGAGI in the germline V gene. The germline V and J ends were trimmed by 2 bases and 8 bases, with 12 bases remaining between them. CDR3 in amino acids: CASSYGSAWGYTF. The CDR3 bases are TGTGCCAGCAGTTACGGCAGCGCGTGGGGCTACACCTTC.

The chain uses TRBV5-1 and TRBJ2-4; possibly TRBD2 for D (5 bases). V dropped 7 bases and J dropped 6 bases, with 11 bases sitting between them. The CDR3 is made up of 12 amino acids. Per the germline V gene, CDR1 is SGHRS and CDR2 is YFSETQ. This chain's CDR3 is CASGRGGNIQYF. The CDR3 coding sequence is TGCGCCAGCGGAAGAGGAGGAAACATTCAGTACTTC.

V usage is TRBV5-1 and J usage is TRBJ2-2, with 9 bases identical to TRBD2. J was trimmed by 3 bases and V by 5 bases; bases with no gene match: 2. Germline CDR1 and CDR2: SGHRS and YFSETQ. CDR3 length equals 14 residues. The CDR3 nucleotides are TGCGCCAGCAGGACTAGCGGTTACACCGGGGAGCTGTTTTTT. As protein: CASRTSGYTGELFF.

The chain recombines TRBV29-1 with TRBJ2-1; 12 positions agree with TRBD2. The CDR3 has 14 amino acids. Germline V gene lookup returns CDR1 SQVTM and CDR2 ANQGSEA. The V gene end was trimmed by 2 bases and the J gene end by 12 bases; junction bases not matched to a gene: 8. CDR3: CSVETSGGIRGQFF. Written as DNA, the CDR3 is TGCAGCGTTGAAACTAGCGGGGGGATTCGAGGGCAGTTCTTC.

V is TRBV10-1 and J is TRBJ2-2; TRBD1 agrees at 8 bases. Germline assignment: CDR1 WNHNN and CDR2 SYGVQD (reference sequence). The length of the CDR3 is 13 residues. The V and J ends lost 6 bases and 8 bases, in that order; junction bases with no gene match: 5. For the CDR3, the DNA is TGCGCCAGCAGCGACAGGGGTCAGGGGGAGCTGTTTTTT. This encodes CASSDRGQGELFF.

This clone was detected only a few times. The chain employs TRBV5-1 and TRBJ2-6; 9 positions match TRBD1. The CDR3 covers 21 residues. The junction had 18 bases not matched to a gene; V was cut back by 3 bases and J by 2 bases. The germline V gene encodes CDR1 SGHRS and CDR2 YFSETQ. CDR3 nucleotide sequence: TGCGCCAGCAGCTCACCATCCGCTCCAAAACAGGGGGCCACTGGGGCCAACGTCCTGACTTTC. This encodes CASSSPSAPKQGATGANVLTF.

This chain connects TRBV6-5 to TRBJ1-5, with D possibly matching TRBD1 (5 bases). Germline CDR1 is MNHEY and CDR2 is SVGAGI. The CDR3 extends over 13 amino acids. V was pared by 6 bases and J by 7 bases, with 13 bases between. The CDR3 sequence is CASSPGGVQPQHF. The CDR3 DNA sequence: TGTGCCAGCAGCCCCGGGGGGGTCCAGCCCCAGCATTTT.

The gene calls are TRBV6-6 and TRBJ1-1, with D hard to call. The CDR3 runs to 14 residues. Germline-derived CDR1 and CDR2 are MNHNY and SVGAGI (reference sequence). Trimming pared 6 bases from V and 0 bases from J, leaving 11 bases between. In DNA, the CDR3 is TGTGCCAGCAGCTCGGACGGGATGAACACTGAAGCTTTCTTT. This translates into CASSSDGMNTEAFF.

The chain has TRBV10-3 and TRBJ2-3, with D maybe TRBD1 (5 bases). There are 12 residues in the CDR3. Per the germline V gene, CDR1 is ENHRY and CDR2 is SYGVKD. Trimming cost V 5 bases and J 6 bases, with 9 bases left between them. The CDR3 sequence: CAISPGIDTQYF. The CDR3 nucleotides are TGTGCCATCAGTCCAGGGATTGATACGCAGTATTTT.

In its sample, this clone was seen a few times. The chain is built from TRBV5-1 and TRBJ1-1; D is uncertain. The CDR3 is 15 amino acids. Germline V CDR1 and CDR2: SGHRS, YFSETQ. V was pared by 4 bases and J by 0 bases, with 13 bases between. As DNA, the CDR3 is TGCGCCAGCAGCGAGACTGTTACCATGAACACTGAAGCTTTCTTT. This sequence encodes CASSETVTMNTEAFF. The whole variable domain, remainder taken from reference TRBV5-1 and TRBJ1-1, is KAGVTQTPRYLIKTRGQQVTLSCSPISGHRSVSWYQQTPGQGLQFLFEYFSETQRNKGNFPGRFSGRQFSNSRSEMNVSTLELGDSALYLCASSETVTMNTEAFFGQGTRLTVV.

The rearrangement links TRBV4-1 to TRBJ1-1, with D uncertain. The germline V gene has CDR1 MGHRA and CDR2 YSYEKL. The germline V and J ends were trimmed by 1 base and 10 bases, with 10 bases remaining between them. This CDR3 region has 12 residues. The CDR3 region has the DNA TGCGCCAGCAGCCAAGGATCGAACGGAGCTTTCTTT. Amino acid sequence: CASSQGSNGAFF.

This clone occurred a few times. The chain recombines TRBV6-6 with TRBJ2-7, with 14 bases lining up with TRBD2. V lost 5 bases and J lost 4; bases outside the gene matches: 4. Per the germline V gene, CDR1 is MNHNY and CDR2 is SVGAGI (reference sequence). This CDR3 region has 15 residues. The CDR3 protein is CASSVGTSGSYEQYF. The CDR3 DNA follows: TGTGCCAGCAGTGTCGGGACTAGCGGGAGTTACGAGCAGTACTTC.

The chain recombines TRBV29-1 with TRBJ2-5; TRBD1 matches at 9 bases. Per germline, CDR1 SQVTM and CDR2 ANQGSEA. Trimming cost V 4 bases and J 6 bases; bases outside gene matches: 3. CDR3 length: 12 residues. DNA of the CDR3: TGCAGCGTTGGCGGACAGGGGAAGACCCAGTACTTC. It yields the protein CSVGGQGKTQYF.

This rearrangement joins TRBV2 to TRBJ2-5; 14 bases are shared with TRBD2. The end of the DNA is better explained by TRBJ2-7, so the J call may be wrong. CDR1 is SNHLY, CDR2 FYNNEI, per germline. This CDR3 has 14 residues. Written as DNA, the CDR3 is TGTGCCAGCAGGGGGACTAGCGGGAGCTACGAGCAGTACTTC. Its translation: CASRGTSGSYEQYF.

The J gene is TRBJ2-7, the V gene TRBV18, with a weak D call TRBD1 (6 bases). V lost 2 bases and J 0 bases, leaving 23 bases between the germline ends. The CDR3 spans 19 residues. In germline, CDR1 is KGHSH, CDR2 LQKENI. The CDR3 DNA follows: TGTGCCAGCTCACCATCCTGGACAGCCCCCTCTTCTATCTCCTACGAGCAGTACTTC. It specifies CASSPSWTAPSSISYEQYF.

The chain has TRBV28 and TRBJ2-1; 9 nucleotides match TRBD2. From germline, CDR1 is MDHEN and CDR2 SYDVKM. J gave up 9 bases and V 10 bases, and 16 bases lay outside the gene matches. This CDR3 contains 15 residues. The DNA for the CDR3 is TGTGCCACCCACGGCGGGGGGGGAAGGTTTTCTGAGCAGTTCTTC. This gives the protein CATHGGGGRFSEQFF.

J is TRBJ1-2 and V is TRBV10-2, with D perhaps TRBD1 (6 bases). The CDR3 spans 13 residues. V lost 6 bases and J lost 6, with 14 bases in between. CDR1 is WSHSY, CDR2 SAAADI, per germline. CDR3 coding DNA: TGCGCCAGCAGGGAGACAGGTATAAATGGCTACACCTTC. Translating it yields CASRETGINGYTF.

V is TRBV7-9 and J is TRBJ2-7, with D hard to call. The CDR3 has 15 amino acids. The V and J ends lost 6 bases and 2 bases respectively, with 17 bases between them. The germline V gene has CDR1 SEHNR and CDR2 FQNEAQ (reference sequence). The CDR3: CASSWVESATYEQYF. The CDR3 coding sequence is TGTGCCAGCAGTTGGGTGGAGAGCGCCACCTACGAGCAGTACTTC.

V is TRBV13 and J is TRBJ2-7, with D maybe TRBD2 (6 bases). The CDR3 has 16 amino acids. V lost 5 bases and J lost 1, with 18 bases in between. Germline lookup yields CDR1 PRHDT and CDR2 FYEKMQ (reference sequence). Written as DNA, the CDR3 is TGTGCCAGCAGCAAAAACCTACCGACTAGATCCTACGAGCAGTACTTC. As protein: CASSKNLPTRSYEQYF. Full variable domain (outside the CDR3, taken from reference TRBV13 and TRBJ2-7): AAGVIQSPRHLIKEKRETATLKCYPIPRHDTVYWYQQGPGQDPQFLISFYEKMQSDKGSIPDRFSAQQFSDYHSELNMSSLELGDSALYFCASSKNLPTRSYEQYFGPGTRLTVT.